This T cell receptor beta chain was identified in a study of T cell responses to AZD1222 COVID-19 vaccine. The study, taken as a whole, reports: Close to half of all spike-specific TCRs reportedly target regions of the variants that are unmutated.

Some clones are missing from TCRdb's copy, which holds only in-frame ones; the method was immunoSEQ multiplex PCR. The table includes 150,000 to 180,000 clones, over 90% detected once. Of note for this clone: Its cognate antigen is unknown.

Germline lookup yields CDR1 SGHTA and CDR2 FQGNSA. This CDR3 is 14 amino acids long. V was trimmed by 1 base and J by 5 bases, leaving 11 bases between them. This chain connects TRBV7-2 to TRBJ2-5; D may correspond to TRBD1 or TRBD2 (6 bases each). This specimen was peripheral blood, taken 28 days after the second AZD1222 dose. This TCR came from an adult who received the AZD1222 COVID-19 vaccine. The CDR3 nucleotides read TGTGCCAGCAGCTTAGGGGGGGCAAAGGAGACCCAGTACTTC. This gives the protein CASSLGGAKETQYF.